This T cell receptor (beta chain) was sequenced in a study of Ad26.COV2.S vaccination and SARS-CoV-2 variants. Study results and caveats: Vaccine recipients surpassed placebo recipients in spike-specific TCR breadth. It was reported that spike-specific CD8+ and CD4+ T cell responses were substantially broad after vaccination. Whether participants received vaccine or placebo, their non-spike TCR breadth was similar.

Using immunoSEQ multiplex PCR, the repertoire was profiled, and TCRdb retains in-frame clones only, with some absent. The sample carries over 90,000 clones, over 70% recorded once. As for this clone: The antigen remains unidentified.

This CDR3 has 12 amino acids. Per the germline V gene, CDR1 is GTSNPN and CDR2 is SVGIG (reference sequence). Trimming cost V 3 bases and J 3 bases, with 6 bases left between them. The TCR originated in a human donor who had recovered from COVID-19. Sample: peripheral blood, taken after recovery from COVID-19. This sequence joins TRBV30 and TRBJ1-3; D remains unclear. The CDR3 protein is CAWRSDGNTIYF. The CDR3 DNA follows: TGTGCCTGGAGAAGTGATGGAAACACCATATATTTT.